The TCR beta chain described here comes from a study of Siglec-9 on CD8 T cells in melanoma. Whole-study findings and limits: An effector memory CD8+ T-cell subset seemingly accumulating in melanoma was reportedly marked and regulated by Siglec-9.

Method: immunoSEQ multiplex PCR; TCRdb's copy keeps in-frame clones and lacks some. The table includes 30,000 to 45,000 clones, about 80% detected once. Germline assignment: CDR1 MNHNS and CDR2 SASEGT. This CDR3 has 16 residues. V gave up 1 base and J gave up 5 bases; unmatched junction bases: 8. This clone ranks as medium-sized (0.01 to 0.1%). Antigen unknown. This chain uses TRBV6-1 with TRBJ2-5; 9 bases are a match to TRBD1. This receptor was obtained from a human donor in good health. Specimen: Siglec-9- CD8+ T cells sorted from blood. CDR3 in DNA: TGTGCCAGCAGTGAAGATACCGGGACAGGGATCGAGACCCAGTACTTC. Its translation: CASSEDTGTGIETQYF.